This TCR beta chain was observed in a study of blood T cell repertoires in COVID-19. Libraries were prepared by immunoSEQ multiplex PCR; TCRdb keeps only in-frame clonotypes and omits some of them. This sample has 150,000 to 200,000 clones, with approximately 79% found just once. The ends were cut back, 5 bases at V and 4 bases at J, with 9 bases in the middle. There are 12 residues in the CDR3. V gene TRBV12-3 or TRBV12-4 combines with J gene TRBJ2-7; TRBD1 might be the D (5 bases). Material: peripheral blood. This clonotype was sampled from a man aged 55 to 70 with active or convalescent COVID-19. CDR3 DNA: TGTGCCAGCAGTCCCGACAGTTACGAGCAGTACTTC. The encoded protein is CASSPDSYEQYF.